Listed below are T cell receptor beta chains from one sample, sequenced in a study of cytomegalovirus exposure and HLA in healthy donors. Clones were read by immunoSEQ multiplex PCR, and TCRdb kept only the in-frame ones, dropping some. The sample consists of 150,000 or so clones, approximately 70% of them appearing once. The source material was PBMCs. These receptors all come from a man between 40 and 49 years old in good health and CMV-seropositive. Each CDR3 is given with its conserved first and last residue. A D gene is named only where the DNA matches it firmly. Clone size is not always given. Where it is, it says once, few, many or a class for expanded clones.

V,size,J,D,DNA,CDR3
TRBV27,few,TRBJ2-7,-,TGTGCCAGCAGTTTAAAGGGGCACATCTACGAGCAGTACTTC,CASSLKGHIYEQYF
TRBV4-3,-,TRBJ2-1,TRBD1,TGCGCCAGCAGCCAAGTAGGGGGCAGTTACAATGAGCAGTTCTTC,CASSQVGGSYNEQFF
TRBV27,-,TRBJ2-7,TRBD1,TGTGCCAGCAGAGGGTCAGGGGGCTACGAGCAGTACTTC,CASRGSGGYEQYF
TRBV5-1,-,TRBJ1-5,TRBD1,TGCGCCAGCAGCTTGGCCGGGACAGGGGTGGGCAATCAGCCCCAGCATTTT,CASSLAGTGVGNQPQHF
TRBV19,-,TRBJ2-7,-,TGTGCCAGTAGTATAACGGGGAAGAGCTCCTACGAGCAGTACTTC,CASSITGKSSYEQYF
TRBV9,-,TRBJ2-3,TRBD1,TGTGCCAGCAGCGTAGGACAGGGGGGCACAGATACGCAGTATTTT,CASSVGQGGTDTQYF
TRBV7-2,-,TRBJ1-6,-,TGTGCCAGCAGCTTAGGATGGCAGGGTTCTTCACCCCTCCACTTT,CASSLGWQGSSPLHF
TRBV2,-,TRBJ1-5,TRBD1,TGTGCCAGCAGACGGGGACAGGCAAATCAGCCCCAGCATTTT,CASRRGQANQPQHF
TRBV7-8,few,TRBJ1-3,-,TGTGCCAGCAGCTTAGCCAGTGGAGACAGGGGAAACACCATATATTTT,CASSLASGDRGNTIYF
TRBV9,once,TRBJ2-5,TRBD2,TGTGCCAGCAGCCCGGGACTAGCGGGGGGACAGACCCAGTACTTC,CASSPGLAGGQTQYF
TRBV9,-,TRBJ1-1,TRBD1,TGTGCCAGCAGCGTCGACAGGGACACTGAAGCTTTCTTT,CASSVDRDTEAFF
TRBV15,-,TRBJ2-7,TRBD1,TGTGCCACTAGGACAGGGGGCAATTCGGGGGAGCAGTACTTC,CATRTGGNSGEQYF
TRBV2,-,TRBJ2-1,-,TGTGCCAGCAACCCTCACTTAAGGACTACCTACAATGAGCAGTTCTTC,CASNPHLRTTYNEQFF
TRBV5-4,-,TRBJ2-6,-,TGTGCCAGCAGCTTGACAGGTTTCTCTGGGGCCAACGTCCTGACTTTC,CASSLTGFSGANVLTF
TRBV19,-,TRBJ1-2,-,TGTGCCAGTAGTATAGTTGGAAAAGGGGACTATGGCTACACCTTC,CASSIVGKGDYGYTF
TRBV18,-,TRBJ1-3,TRBD1,TGTGCCAGCTCACCAAACGCCCCAGGGACAGGGAGCGGCAACACCATATATTTT,CASSPNAPGTGSGNTIYF
TRBV7-2,-,TRBJ1-1,-,TGTGCCTCTGAGCGGGAGGGGAACACTGAAGCTTTCTTT,CASEREGNTEAFF
TRBV5-8,-,TRBJ1-5,TRBD1,TGTGCCAGCAGCTTGGGCAGGGGGCGAGGGCCCCAGCATTTT,CASSLGRGRGPQHF
TRBV5-4,-,TRBJ2-7,-,TGTGCCAGCAGCTTGGGGGGGGGCCTCTACGAGCAGTACTTC,CASSLGGGLYEQYF
TRBV7-9,-,TRBJ2-4,-,TGTGCCAGCAGCTTAGAACAGGCCAAAAACATTCAGTACTTC,CASSLEQAKNIQYF
TRBV19,-,TRBJ1-4,TRBD1,TGTGCCAGTACCCAGGGGGCAACTAATGAAAAACTGTTTTTT,CASTQGATNEKLFF
TRBV7-2,few,TRBJ1-2,-,TGTGCCGGGCAGACCGAATTGGCTAACTATGGCTACACCTTC,CAGQTELANYGYTF
TRBV5-1,-,TRBJ2-3,TRBD1,TGCGCCAGCAGCTTCCTCCCCCCCGGACAGGGGGTTCATACGCAGTATTTT,CASSFLPPGQGVHTQYF
TRBV6-1,-,TRBJ1-1,-,TGTGCCAGCAGTGGGATTCAGGGTATTGAAGCTTTCTTT,CASSGIQGIEAFF
TRBV6-5,-,TRBJ2-6,TRBD1,TGTGCCAGCAGTACAGGGGGGTCGGGGGCCAACGTCCTGACTTTC,CASSTGGSGANVLTF
TRBV19,-,TRBJ1-6,-,TGTGCCAGTAGTGCGCCAGGATATAATTCACCCCTCCACTTT,CASSAPGYNSPLHF
TRBV6-5,once,TRBJ1-3,TRBD1,TGTGCCAGCAGTTACGGGACAGGGGGCCCCCACATGGATTTT,CASSYGTGGPHMDF
TRBV14,once,TRBJ2-7,-,TGTGCCAGCAGCCAAGTAGGGGGATACGAGCAGTACTTC,CASSQVGGYEQYF
TRBV9,-,TRBJ2-5,-,TGTGCCAGCAGCTTCAGGGATTCGGAGACCCAGTACTTC,CASSFRDSETQYF
TRBV15,-,TRBJ2-5,-,TGTGCCACCGGCAGGGCGGGAGAGACCCAGTACTTC,CATGRAGETQYF
TRBV10-3,-,TRBJ2-7,TRBD1,TGTGCCATCAGTGAGGGGACAGACTCTGGCGAGCAGTACTTC,CAISEGTDSGEQYF
TRBV12-2,few,TRBJ2-2,-,TGTGCAAGTCGCTTTATTACGGGGGGGCTTTCCACCGGGGAGCTGTTTTTT,CASRFITGGLSTGELFF
TRBV11-3,-,TRBJ1-1,-,TGTGCCAGCAGCTTAGGACTCGCCGAAGCTTTCTTT,CASSLGLAEAFF
TRBV6-5,-,TRBJ1-5,TRBD1,TGTGCCAGCAGGTACAGGGGAAGGGGTCAGCCCCAGCATTTT,CASRYRGRGQPQHF
TRBV19,-,TRBJ1-4,-,TGTGCCAGTAGTAATGGGCCAGTCAATGAAAAACTGTTTTTT,CASSNGPVNEKLFF
TRBV14,-,TRBJ1-1,-,TGTGCCAGCAGCCAAGATAAGGGGCCCTACACTGAAGCTTTCTTT,CASSQDKGPYTEAFF
TRBV2,-,TRBJ2-2,-,TGTGCCAGCGTCTCTCCCGGGACACCGAACACCGGGGAGCTGTTTTTT,CASVSPGTPNTGELFF
TRBV5-4,-,TRBJ2-3,-,TGTGCCAGCAGGGGGGGGCAGAGCACAGATACGCAGTATTTT,CASRGGQSTDTQYF
TRBV28,-,TRBJ1-1,TRBD1,TGTGCCGGCAGTCCCCCTACCGGGACAGTAAACACTGAAGCTTTCTTT,CAGSPPTGTVNTEAFF
TRBV11-2,-,TRBJ2-7,-,TGTGCCAGCAGCCCAACGGACAGCCCTAGAACCCACGAGCAGTACTTC,CASSPTDSPRTHEQYF
TRBV6-6,-,TRBJ1-2,-,TGTGCCAGCAGATTGCAGGGGATCAGTAACTATGGCTACACCTTC,CASRLQGISNYGYTF
TRBV7-9,-,TRBJ1-5,TRBD1,TGTGCCAGCAGCTCCGACCGGGGGGGGACAGAAAAGCCCCAGCATTTT,CASSSDRGGTEKPQHF
TRBV7-3,-,TRBJ1-6,-,TGTGCCAGCAGCTTAATGGAGGGGTGGCATTCACCCCTCCACTTT,CASSLMEGWHSPLHF
TRBV18,-,TRBJ1-6,-,TGTGCCAGCTCACCAACAGGGAGCTCCTATAATTCACCCCTCCACTTT,CASSPTGSSYNSPLHF
TRBV4-3,-,TRBJ1-1,-,TGCGCCAGCAGCTCCAAAAACACTGAAGCTTTCTTT,CASSSKNTEAFF
TRBV6-5,few,TRBJ1-4,-,TGTGCCAGCAGTTCAGGGGAAAAACTGTTTTTT,CASSSGEKLFF
TRBV9,-,TRBJ2-7,TRBD1,TGTGCCAGCAGCGTACGGTCCGACGACAGGGGTTCCGAGCAGTACTTC,CASSVRSDDRGSEQYF
TRBV27,-,TRBJ1-6,TRBD1,TGTGCCAGCAGTTCCGGACAGGCGAATTCACCCCTCCACTTT,CASSSGQANSPLHF
TRBV7-2,-,TRBJ1-2,-,TGTGCCAGCAGCGCTCCACAGGACTATGGCTACACCTTC,CASSAPQDYGYTF